These 12 T cell receptor beta chains were all obtained from the same sample, sequenced in a study of blood T cells in healthy people across ages. With a J-beta primer mix and a sample-barcoded 5' primer, a second PCR ran about 6 to 11 cycles. TCRdb used MiXCR to reprocess the 5' RACE reads, holding one entry per CDR3 protein. The profile shows hundreds of thousands of distinct CDR3 sequences, 32% of them singletons. Sequenced: blood. These receptor sequences come from an elderly woman in good health.

This clonotype was counted at least ten times. The chain links TRBV5-5 to TRBJ2-1; D is undetermined. Germline CDR1 and CDR2: SGHKS and YYEKEE (reference sequence). V lost 6 bases and J lost 5, with 6 bases in between. This CDR3 is built from 11 residues. The CDR3 protein is CASTLNNEQFF. The DNA of the CDR3 is TGTGCCAGCACCTTAAACAATGAGCAGTTCTTC. Complete variable domain (other parts from reference TRBV5-5 and TRBJ2-1): DAGVTQSPTHLIKTRGQQVTLRCSPISGHKSVSWYQQVLGQGPQFIFQYYEKEERGRGNFPDRFSARQFPNYSSELNVNALLLGDSALYLCASTLNNEQFFGPGTRLTVL.

The chain recombines TRBV11-2 with TRBJ2-2; D possibly corresponds to TRBD1 (6 bases). The length of the CDR3 is 15 residues. Germline V gene lookup returns CDR1 SGHAT and CDR2 FQNNGV. The V gene lost 8 bases and the J gene lost 5 bases, with 18 bases spanning the gap. CDR3 loop: CASHHGQSFTGELFF. DNA of the CDR3: TGTGCCAGCCACCATGGACAGTCGTTTACCGGGGAGCTGTTTTTT.

This clonotype has at least ten counts. The chain is built from TRBV2 and TRBJ2-7; 9 bases line up with TRBD1. The germline V gene encodes CDR1 SNHLY and CDR2 FYNNEI. Trimming took 8 bases from V and 2 from J; bases not matched to a gene: 4. The CDR3 is 13 residues long. The CDR3 loop is CASVRDRAYEQYF. The CDR3 DNA sequence: TGTGCCAGCGTCCGGGACAGGGCCTACGAGCAGTACTTC.

The chain uses TRBV5-6 and TRBJ2-7, with TRBD2 matching 10 bases. The assigned J gene may be wrong: the sequence end matches TRBJ2-5 better. The CDR3 consists of 18 residues. The germline V gene encodes CDR1 SGHDT and CDR2 YYEEEE. CDR3 in DNA: TGTGCCAGCAGCTTGGAACCCCACAGAGCGGGAGGGTTGCAGACCCAGTACTTC. Encoded protein: CASSLEPHRAGGLQTQYF.

In its sample, this clonotype was seen many times. V is TRBV7-8 and J is TRBJ2-6; D call uncertain. Deletions cut 5 bases from V and 4 bases from J, with 15 bases between. This CDR3 comprises 16 residues. The germline CDR1 and CDR2 sequences are SGHVS and FQNEAQ. DNA for the CDR3: TGTGCCAGCAGCCCCACCTCTATGGGAGGGGCCAACGTCCTGACTTTC. This encodes CASSPTSMGGANVLTF.

This clonotype was found many times. At one end, the junction sequence differs from germline, possibly due to a read error. The chain joins TRBV11-3 to TRBJ2-1, with D perhaps TRBD1 or TRBD2 (6 bases each). CDR3 size: 13 residues. Per germline, CDR1 SGHNT and CDR2 YENEEA. The CDR3 region has the DNA TGTGCCAGCAGTTTAGGGGGGCGGCATGAGCAGTTCTTC. It yields the protein CASSLGGRHEQFF.

As concerns this clonotype: Compared with germline, one end of the junction differs, possibly owing to a read error. The chain employs TRBV10-3 and TRBJ1-6, with unresolved D. Germline values: CDR1 ENHRY, CDR2 SYGVKD. The CDR3 covers 12 residues. CDR3 DNA: TGCGCCATCAGGTCCCACAATTCACCCCTCCACTTT. Amino acid sequence: CAIRSHNSPLHF.

The chain carries TRBV5-1 and TRBJ2-3; D is undetermined. Trimming took off 1 base at V and 2 bases at J, with 8 bases between the two ends. There are 14 residues in the CDR3. Germline CDR1 SGHRS, CDR2 YFSETQ. CDR3 nucleotide sequence: TGCGCCAGCAGCTTGCGTGTTGCCACAGATACGCAGTATTTT. Translation gives CASSLRVATDTQYF.

CDR3 protein: CSARGEKLFF. CDR3 bases: TGCAGTGCCAGGGGTGAAAAACTGTTTTTT. The rearrangement joins TRBV20-1 to TRBJ1-4; D may be TRBD1 (6 bases). Deletions cut 6 bases from V and 7 bases from J, with 6 bases between. The CDR3 extends over 10 amino acids. The germline V gene encodes CDR1 DFQATT and CDR2 SNEGSKA (reference sequence).

This clonotype was picked up a small number of times. This chain joins TRBV12-3 or TRBV12-4 and TRBJ1-3; unclear D gene. V gave up 7 bases and J gave up 2 bases, with 9 bases separating them. The length of the CDR3 is 13 residues. The CDR3 nucleotides read TGTGCCAGCACCTTCGGGACTGGAAACACCATATATTTT. Amino acids: CASTFGTGNTIYF.

This clonotype occurred many times. V usage is TRBV25-1 and J usage is TRBJ2-7; TRBD1 matches at 7 bases. Germline values: CDR1 MGHDK, CDR2 SYGVNS. This CDR3 is 14 amino acids long. Losses at the gene ends were 1 base for V and 3 bases for J; bases not matched to a gene: 3. Written as DNA, the CDR3 is TGTGCCAGCAGTGAATTAGGGGGCCTCTACGAGCAGTACTTC. Translating gives CASSELGGLYEQYF.

Regarding this clonotype: One end of the junction varies from germline; a read error may be responsible. V usage is TRBV15 and J usage is TRBJ1-6; D is unclear. Germline values: CDR1 LNHNV, CDR2 YYDKDF (reference sequence). The CDR3 extends over 17 amino acids. CDR3 in DNA: TGTGCCACCAGCAGAGATATTGTGGTAACCTATGATTCACCCCTCCACTTT. This translates into CATSRDIVVTYDSPLHF.